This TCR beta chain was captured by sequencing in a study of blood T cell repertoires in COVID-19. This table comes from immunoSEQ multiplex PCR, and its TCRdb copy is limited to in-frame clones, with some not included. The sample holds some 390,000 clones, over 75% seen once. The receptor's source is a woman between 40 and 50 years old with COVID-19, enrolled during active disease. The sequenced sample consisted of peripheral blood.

The DNA for the CDR3 is TGTGCCAGCAGCTTATCAGGGCTTGAGCAGTACTTC. This codes for CASSLSGLEQYF. The chain joins TRBV7-2 to TRBJ2-7; D is possibly TRBD1 (5 bases). The V gene lost 2 bases and the J gene lost 7 bases, with 9 bases spanning the gap. The CDR3 totals 12 residues. The germline V gene encodes CDR1 SGHTA and CDR2 FQGNSA.